Shown below are 11 T cell receptor beta chains from a single sample sequenced in a study of T cell changes during pregnancy in multiple sclerosis. Libraries were prepared by immunoSEQ multiplex PCR; TCRdb keeps only in-frame clonotypes and omits some of them. This table holds over 50,000 clones, 93% found once. This material consisted of peripheral blood, taken in the second trimester of pregnancy. Receptors were obtained from a female donor with multiple sclerosis, enrolled in a pregnancy study.

The chain uses TRBV7-9 and TRBJ2-1; 12 positions match TRBD2. The CDR3 runs 15 residues. With V trimmed by 1 base and J by 9 bases, 4 bases remained unmatched. Per germline, CDR1 SEHNR and CDR2 FQNEAQ (reference sequence). The CDR3 reads CASSLGLAGVSEQFF. DNA for the CDR3: TGTGCCAGCAGCTTAGGACTAGCGGGAGTTTCTGAGCAGTTCTTC.

In DNA, the CDR3 is TGTGCCAGCAGTACTTACCAACTAGCGGGAGTGTTAACCGGGGAGCTGTTTTTT. Protein product: CASSTYQLAGVLTGELFF. The V gene is TRBV28, the J gene TRBJ2-2; 11 bases line up with TRBD2. Germline trimming cut 5 bases from V and 5 bases from J; bases unmatched to any gene: 13. Germline assignment: CDR1 MDHEN and CDR2 SYDVKM. The CDR3 is 18 amino acids.

The CDR3 sequence is CASSLESGKPVTQYF. Here the CDR3 DNA reads TGTGCCAGCAGCTTAGAATCGGGGAAACCAGTAACCCAGTACTTC. The chain has TRBV7-2 and TRBJ2-5; tentative D call: TRBD2 (5 bases). Germline assignment: CDR1 SGHTA and CDR2 FQGNSA. With 1 base removed from V and 8 bases from J, the gap between germline ends came to 17 bases. CDR3 length equals 15 residues.

The gene calls are TRBV28 and TRBJ2-1, with 11 bases fitting TRBD2. The CDR3 sequence is 17 residues long. V shed 3 bases, J shed 6 bases, and the junction held 10 bases outside the gene matches. From germline, CDR1 is MDHEN and CDR2 SYDVKM. The CDR3 sequence is CASSFLSLAGAGNEQFF. CDR3 sequence (DNA): TGTGCCAGCAGTTTCCTCTCACTAGCGGGAGCAGGCAATGAGCAGTTCTTC. Filled out from reference TRBV28 and TRBJ2-1, the complete variable domain reads DVKVTQSSRYLVKRTGEKVFLECVQDMDHENMFWYRQDPGLGLRLIYFSYDVKMKEKGDIPEGYSVSREKKERFSLILESASTNQTSMYLCASSFLSLAGAGNEQFFGPGTRLTVL.

The chain links TRBV7-2 to TRBJ1-2, with 8 bases matching TRBD1. Germline V CDR1 and CDR2: SGHTA, FQGNSA. The CDR3 has 15 residues. V lost 5 bases and J lost 4; bases outside the gene matches: 9. Written as DNA, the CDR3 is TGTGCCAGCAGCCCCTCTTCGGGGACAGGCTATGGCTACACCTTC. It is translated as CASSPSSGTGYGYTF.

The rearrangement links TRBV20-1 to TRBJ2-5; no clear D gene. V lost 3 bases and J lost 2, with 4 bases in between. Germline CDR1 is DFQATT and CDR2 is SNEGSKA (reference sequence). The CDR3 extends over 11 amino acids. This chain's CDR3 is CSASGQETQYF. The CDR3, as DNA: TGCAGTGCTAGCGGGCAAGAGACCCAGTACTTC.

The chain has TRBV6-1 and TRBJ2-7; weak D call: TRBD1 (6 bases). Between the trimmed V and J ends, which lost 11 bases and 2 bases, there was a span of 13 bases. This CDR3 comprises 12 residues. The germline V gene has CDR1 MNHNS and CDR2 SASEGT. The DNA for the CDR3 is TGTGCCGCCGAGGACAGAACCTACGAGCAGTACTTC. It codes for CAAEDRTYEQYF.

This chain connects TRBV6-5 to TRBJ1-2, with D possibly being TRBD1 (5 bases). The CDR3 length is 13 residues. Trimming shortened V by 10 bases and J by 0 bases, and 12 bases separated the two germline ends. Germline V gene lookup returns CDR1 MNHEY and CDR2 SVGAGI. The CDR3 nucleotides read TGTGCCACCAGACAGAGCCCTAACTATGGCTACACCTTC. Translating gives CATRQSPNYGYTF.

This chain joins TRBV18 and TRBJ2-1; a weak D match, TRBD1 (7 bases). CDR1 and CDR2 (germline): KGHSH, LQKENI. The CDR3 spans 15 residues. V lost 3 bases to trimming and J lost 9 bases, with 18 bases between them. CDR3 nucleotide sequence: TGTGCCAGCTCACCGAAGGGGGCGGGGTTTGGTGAGCAGTTCTTC. Its protein is CASSPKGAGFGEQFF.

The chain recombines TRBV7-2 with TRBJ1-5, with TRBD1 as a possible D gene (5 bases). Germline lookup yields CDR1 SGHTA and CDR2 FQGNSA. The V and J ends lost 6 bases and 3 bases respectively, with 15 bases between them. The CDR3 is made up of 15 amino acids. The CDR3 sequence is CASRGGTGVNQPQHF. CDR3 DNA sequence: TGTGCCAGCAGGGGGGGTACGGGTGTCAATCAGCCCCAGCATTTT. The full variable domain, its missing parts supplied by reference TRBV7-2 and TRBJ1-5, is GAGVSQSPSNKVTEKGKDVELRCDPISGHTALYWYRQSLGQGLEFLIYFQGNSAPDKSGLPSDRFSAERTGGSVSTLTIQRTQQEDSAVYLCASRGGTGVNQPQHFGDGTRLSIL.

The chain links TRBV30 to TRBJ1-3, with D possibly TRBD1 on 5 matching bases. Germline CDR1 GTSNPN, CDR2 SVGIG (reference sequence). Trimming shortened V by 3 bases and J by 3 bases, and 12 bases separated the two germline ends. The CDR3 has 14 residues. The CDR3 loop reads CAWSRGGDGNTIYF. The CDR3, as DNA: TGTGCCTGGAGCCGGGGAGGGGATGGAAACACCATATATTTT.